The 20 T cell receptor beta chains listed next were all sequenced from one sample in a study of blood T cell repertoires in COVID-19. Data came from immunoSEQ multiplex PCR; TCRdb stores just in-frame clones and leaves some out. In the table there are about 360,000 clones, about 89% of which are singletons. Sequenced material: PBMCs or T cells enriched from blood (not recorded which). Receptors originate from a man between 40 and 49 years old in a cohort exposed to, infected with or recovered from COVID-19 (not recorded which).

The rearrangement joins TRBV19 to TRBJ1-6; D possibly corresponds to TRBD1 (6 bases). With 3 bases removed from V and 5 bases from J, the gap between germline ends came to 11 bases. This CDR3 has 15 amino acids. Germline CDR1 reads LNHDA; CDR2 reads SQIVND (reference sequence). This chain's CDR3 is CASSIGQTDNSPLHF. DNA for the CDR3: TGTGCCAGTAGTATCGGACAGACCGATAATTCACCCCTCCACTTT.

The gene calls are TRBV6-5 and TRBJ2-5; 7 bases line up with TRBD2. Germline values: CDR1 MNHEY, CDR2 SVGAGI. The CDR3 covers 14 residues. Trimming took 6 bases from V and 4 from J; bases not matched to a gene: 8. CDR3 region: CASRRLARGETQYF. The CDR3 nucleotides are TGTGCCAGCAGAAGACTAGCTCGGGGAGAGACCCAGTACTTC.

The chain links TRBV20-1 to TRBJ2-1; TRBD1 might be the D (6 bases). Between the trimmed V and J ends, which lost 6 bases and 14 bases, there was a span of 17 bases. Looked up from germline, CDR1 is DFQATT and CDR2 is SNEGSKA (reference sequence). CDR3 length: 11 amino acids. The CDR3 DNA follows: TGCAGTGCCCGGACTCGGGACACGGAGTTCTTC. Amino acids: CSARTRDTEFF.

The rearrangement links TRBV28 to TRBJ2-7, with D perhaps TRBD1 (7 bases). This CDR3 is built from 14 residues. The V end lost 5 bases, the J end lost 0 bases, and 11 bases lay between the germline ends. CDR1 is MDHEN and CDR2 is SYDVKM in the germline V gene. CDR3 nucleotides: TGTGCCAGCAGTGCCCAGGGGGGCTCCTACGAGCAGTACTTC. This codes for CASSAQGGSYEQYF.

This chain joins TRBV27 and TRBJ1-6, with 7 bases that match TRBD1. This CDR3 is 14 amino acids long. Germline CDR1 and CDR2: MNHEY and SMNVEV (reference sequence). V lost 6 bases and J lost 6; bases outside the gene matches: 5. CDR3 coding DNA: TGTGCCAGCAGCCTAGACAGGGCTAATTCACCCCTCCACTTT. Protein sequence: CASSLDRANSPLHF.

This clone was seen a few times. The rearrangement links TRBV5-4 to TRBJ2-5; TRBD2 aligns across 11 bases. The V and J ends lost 0 bases and 4 bases, in that order; junction bases with no gene match: 5. Germline V lookup: CDR1 SGHNT, CDR2 YYREEE (reference sequence). This CDR3 region has 16 residues. CDR3: CASSLEVAGGGETQYF. CDR3 DNA sequence: TGTGCCAGCAGCTTGGAGGTAGCGGGAGGGGGAGAGACCCAGTACTTC.

This chain joins TRBV11-3 and TRBJ2-3; 9 bases match TRBD2. With V trimmed by 5 bases and J by 3 bases, 9 bases remained unmatched. This CDR3 comprises 16 residues. CDR1 is SGHNT, CDR2 YENEEA, per germline. The CDR3 reads CASSRQSSGITDTQYF. The DNA for the CDR3 is TGTGCCAGCAGCCGCCAATCTAGCGGGATTACAGATACGCAGTATTTT.

The chain recombines TRBV19 with TRBJ2-1; TRBD1 aligns across 7 bases. The CDR3 is 14 residues long. CDR1 LNHDA and CDR2 SQIVND come from the germline V gene (reference sequence). The ends lost 10 bases at V and 6 bases at J; junction bases unmatched: 12. CDR3 amino acids: CAINSGTAFNEQFF. The CDR3 nucleotides read TGTGCCATCAATTCCGGGACAGCCTTCAATGAGCAGTTCTTC.

About this clone: The sample holds other DNA sequences that translate to the same CDR3. The genes are TRBV3-1 (or the pseudogene TRBV3-2) and TRBJ1-5; D uncertain. Trimming cost V 0 bases and J 3 bases, with 3 bases left between them. Germline CDR1 reads LGHDT; CDR2 reads YNNKEL (reference sequence). This CDR3 contains 13 residues. In DNA form, the CDR3 reads TGTGCCAGCAGCCAAGATATCAATCAGCCCCAGCATTTT. This translates into CASSQDINQPQHF.

This chain joins TRBV19 and TRBJ1-3; no clear D. From germline, CDR1 is LNHDA and CDR2 SQIVND (reference sequence). V lost 8 bases and J 4 bases, leaving 15 bases between the germline ends. This CDR3 is 14 amino acids long. The CDR3, as DNA: TGTGCCAGTCGGAGATTGCAATCGGGAAACACCATATATTTT. It encodes CASRRLQSGNTIYF.

The chain employs TRBV9 and TRBJ2-3, with TRBD2 matching over 9 bases. Trimming removed 0 bases from V and 2 bases from J; junction bases left unmatched: 10. The germline CDR1 and CDR2 sequences are SGDLS and YYNGEE. This CDR3 comprises 18 residues. CDR3 sequence: CASSVGVGGGRVTDTQYF. In DNA, the CDR3 is TGTGCCAGCAGCGTAGGGGTGGGCGGCGGGAGGGTCACAGATACGCAGTATTTT.

This clone was seen a handful of times. V usage is TRBV30 and J usage is TRBJ1-2; tentative D call: TRBD1 (5 bases). From germline, CDR1 is GTSNPN and CDR2 SVGIG (reference sequence). V dropped 3 bases and J dropped 8 bases, with 10 bases sitting between them. This CDR3 contains 11 residues. CDR3 residues: CAWSGGLGYTF. CDR3 bases: TGTGCCTGGAGCGGGGGGTTAGGCTACACCTTC.

The chain links TRBV27 to TRBJ2-7; D possibly corresponds to TRBD1 (6 bases). The CDR3 runs to 14 residues. CDR1 is MNHEY, CDR2 SMNVEV, per germline (reference sequence). Trimming removed 7 bases from V and 3 bases from J, with 16 bases in between. Written as DNA, the CDR3 is TGTGCCAGCAAGCCGGGACACCGACTCTACGAGCAGTACTTC. Protein: CASKPGHRLYEQYF.

This chain uses TRBV4-1 with TRBJ2-4; D not certain. The CDR3 has 16 amino acids. Germline lookup yields CDR1 MGHRA and CDR2 YSYEKL. The V end lost 4 bases, the J end lost 0 bases, and 13 bases lay between the germline ends. The CDR3 DNA sequence: TGCGCCAGCAGCCCCCGAGGATCTATAGCCAAAAACATTCAGTACTTC. Protein sequence: CASSPRGSIAKNIQYF.

The rearrangement links TRBV30 to TRBJ2-3; 9 nucleotides line up with TRBD2. The germline CDR1 and CDR2 sequences are GTSNPN and SVGIG (reference sequence). The CDR3 sequence is 14 residues long. Unmatched junction bases numbered 4, after V lost 1 base and J lost 5 bases. CDR3 protein: CAWSASGGRDTQYF. The CDR3 DNA follows: TGTGCCTGGAGTGCGAGCGGGGGGCGAGATACGCAGTATTTT.

The rearrangement links TRBV19 to TRBJ1-2; D may be TRBD1 (6 bases). V lost 6 bases, J lost 4 bases, and 24 bases lay in between. Per germline, CDR1 LNHDA and CDR2 SQIVND (reference sequence). This CDR3 comprises 17 residues. The CDR3 DNA reads as TGTGCCAGTAGCCGCGACCTAGGGGGAGAGGAGATCTATGGCTACACCTTC. This sequence encodes CASSRDLGGEEIYGYTF.

This clone was picked up a small number of times. The chain joins TRBV9 to TRBJ2-7; 8 bases agree with TRBD2. J was trimmed by 5 bases and V by 4 bases; bases with no gene match: 11. This CDR3 comprises 15 residues. CDR1 and CDR2 (germline): SGDLS, YYNGEE. The chain's CDR3 is CASSPQAGVLHEQYF. CDR3 nucleotide sequence: TGTGCCAGCAGCCCCCAAGCGGGAGTCCTCCACGAGCAGTACTTC.

The J gene is TRBJ2-2, the V gene TRBV7-3, with TRBD2 matching 9 bases. Germline CDR1 and CDR2: SGHTA and FQGTGA. V lost 5 bases to trimming and J lost 2 bases; unmatched junction nucleotides: 6. The CDR3 is made up of 16 amino acids. The CDR3 reads CASSPRTSANTGELFF. CDR3 sequence (DNA): TGTGCCAGCAGCCCTCGGACTAGCGCTAACACCGGGGAGCTGTTTTTT. Drawing the rest from reference TRBV7-3 and TRBJ2-2, the complete variable domain is GAGVSQTPSNKVTEKGKYVELRCDPISGHTALYWYRQSLGQGPEFLIYFQGTGAADDSGLPNDRFFAVRPEGSVSTLKIQRTERGDSAVYLCASSPRTSANTGELFFGEGSRLTVL.

The chain recombines TRBV7-9 with TRBJ2-3; D not resolved. The CDR3 sequence is 13 residues long. Germline V gives CDR1 SEHNR, CDR2 FQNEAQ (reference sequence). Trimming took 6 bases from V and 3 from J, leaving 10 bases between them. CDR3 DNA sequence: TGTGCCAGCAGGTCGAGCGAGACAGATACGCAGTATTTT. It translates to CASRSSETDTQYF.

This chain connects TRBV28 to TRBJ1-5; TRBD1 matches at 11 bases. CDR1 and CDR2 from the germline V gene are MDHEN and SYDVKM. J lost 0 bases, V lost 4 bases, and 2 bases had no gene match. The CDR3 loop spans 16 amino acids. The CDR3 coding sequence is TGTGCCAGCAGTTCGGGACAGGGGGATAGCAATCAGCCCCAGCATTTT. Its protein is CASSSGQGDSNQPQHF.